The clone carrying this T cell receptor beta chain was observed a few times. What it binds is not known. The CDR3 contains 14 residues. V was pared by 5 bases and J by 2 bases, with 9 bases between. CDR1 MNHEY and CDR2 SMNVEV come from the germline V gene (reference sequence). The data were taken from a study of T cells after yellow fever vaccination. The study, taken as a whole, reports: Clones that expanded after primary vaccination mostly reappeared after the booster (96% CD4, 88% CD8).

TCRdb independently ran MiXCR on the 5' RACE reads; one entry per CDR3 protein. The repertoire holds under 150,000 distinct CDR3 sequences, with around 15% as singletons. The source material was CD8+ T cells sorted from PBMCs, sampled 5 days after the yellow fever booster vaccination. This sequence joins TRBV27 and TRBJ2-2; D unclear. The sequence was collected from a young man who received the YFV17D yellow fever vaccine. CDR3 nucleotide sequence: TGTGCCAGCAGTCCCGGGCCCAACACCGGGGAGCTGTTTTTT. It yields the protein CASSPGPNTGELFF.